At least ten counts were recorded for the clone carrying this T cell receptor (beta chain). V lost 5 bases and J lost 2, with 15 bases in between. Germline V CDR1 and CDR2: MNHEY, SVGAGI. The CDR3 is 16 residues long. Via MiXCR, TCRdb re-called the 5' RACE reads, giving one row per CDR3 protein. The sample lists 250,000 or so distinct CDR3 sequences; roughly 4% were seen once. This sample was included in a study of T cells after yellow fever vaccination. The input for sequencing was PBMCs, taken 15 days after the yellow fever booster vaccination. This receptor was taken from a man aged 18 to 29 who received the YFV17D yellow fever vaccine. The chain couples TRBV6-5 to TRBJ2-2; the D gene is possibly TRBD2 (7 bases). The CDR3 loop reads CASSPWGGPNTGELFF. In nucleotides, the CDR3 is TGTGCCAGCAGTCCATGGGGGGGCCCTAACACCGGGGAGCTGTTTTTT.